This TCR beta chain was recovered during a study of blood T cell repertoires in COVID-19. Turning to the study itself: Samples came from the United States, Italy and Spain, spanning acute and convalescent COVID-19. PBMCs, B-cell-depleted T cells, or T cells were the source of the cDNA or gDNA that made up the material.

How the authors handled the data: Researchers report that nucleated cell counts were estimated from reference gene primer amplification. Some clones are missing from TCRdb's copy, which holds only in-frame ones; the method was immunoSEQ multiplex PCR. V, J and clone size derive from that table, while D and trimming were established from the DNA sequence. This table has just over 250,000 clones, about 89% appearing once. Trimming removed 3 bases from V and 6 bases from J, with 14 bases in between. The CDR3 has 15 residues. The germline gives CDR1 KGHSH, CDR2 LQKENI. The chain is built from TRBV18 and TRBJ2-2; TRBD2 is a possible D gene (6 bases). The receptor comes from a woman in her 50s with acute or convalescent COVID-19. Sequenced: peripheral blood. The DNA for the CDR3 is TGTGCCAGCTCACCCCGCCGATCGGGGGCCGGGGAGCTGTTTTTT. Protein sequence: CASSPRRSGAGELFF.